These 9 T cell receptor beta chains share one sample of origin, sequenced in a study of Graves' ophthalmopathy and Graves' hyperthyroidism. Amplification of TCR beta CDR3 regions used RNA transcripts. HTBI primers were used in a first-round RT-PCR, which preceded a second-round multiplex PCR. TCRdb independently ran MiXCR on the multiplex PCR reads; one entry per CDR3 protein. The table has 450,000 to 600,000 distinct CDR3 sequences, under 40% seen once. Sequencing input: peripheral blood or thyroid tissue (not recorded which). The receptors were gathered from an adult man with Graves' hyperthyroidism.

This clonotype was seen repeatedly, ten times or more. V is TRBV5-1 and J is TRBJ2-5; 7 bases are a match to TRBD2. Trimming at V came to 4 bases and at J to 0 bases, leaving 3 bases not matched to a gene. The CDR3 is made up of 14 amino acids. CDR1 is SGHRS and CDR2 is YFSETQ in the germline V gene. The CDR3 reads CASSLSGYQETQYF. The DNA of the CDR3 is TGCGCCAGCAGCCTTAGCGGGTACCAAGAGACCCAGTACTTC.

The chain couples TRBV7-9 to TRBJ2-1; D gene ambiguous. CDR3 length: 12 amino acids. In germline, CDR1 is SEHNR, CDR2 FQNEAQ (reference sequence). Trimming took 7 bases from V and 10 from J, leaving 14 bases between them. In DNA form, the CDR3 reads TGTGCCAGCACCCACCCGCGGTTGGAGCAGTTCTTC. It encodes CASTHPRLEQFF.

There are many counts of this clonotype. The rearrangement uses TRBV10-3 and TRBJ1-5; D not resolved. CDR1 and CDR2 from the germline V gene are ENHRY and SYGVKD. V was pared by 2 bases and J by 3 bases, with 5 bases between. This CDR3 comprises 13 residues. The CDR3 region has the DNA TGTGCCATCAGTGAGGGGAACAATCAGCCCCAGCATTTT. Translation: CAISEGNNQPQHF.

The CDR3 here is CASSETGRDTGELFF. As DNA, the CDR3 is TGTGCCAGCTCAGAGACAGGCCGCGACACCGGGGAGCTGTTTTTT. The gene calls are TRBV11-2 and TRBJ2-2, with D possibly matching TRBD1 (6 bases). The CDR3 totals 15 residues. Trimming left V 8 bases short and J 3 bases short, with 16 bases between. The germline V gene has CDR1 SGHAT and CDR2 FQNNGV.

This clonotype was counted only a few times. The J gene is TRBJ1-6, the V gene TRBV3-1; no reliable D call. The CDR3 runs to 15 residues. The germline V gene has CDR1 LGHDT and CDR2 YNNKEL (reference sequence). Trimming took 9 bases from V and 7 from J, leaving 19 bases between them. CDR3 sequence: CASQITGLANSPLHF. CDR3 nucleotide sequence: TGTGCCAGTCAAATAACCGGACTTGCCAATTCACCCCTCCACTTT.

The V gene is TRBV29-1, the J gene TRBJ2-7, with D perhaps matching TRBD1 (6 bases). This CDR3 has 12 amino acids. Looked up from germline, CDR1 is SQVTM and CDR2 is ANQGSEA. CDR3 in amino acids: CRPPGQLYEQYF. CDR3 coding DNA: TGCAGACCCCCGGGACAACTCTACGAGCAGTACTTC.

This clonotype came up many times. This sequence joins TRBV5-6 and TRBJ1-5; possibly TRBD1 for D (5 bases). Trimming pared 0 bases from V and 11 bases from J, leaving 12 bases between. Germline CDR1 reads SGHDT; CDR2 reads YYEEEE. The CDR3 loop spans 13 amino acids. The CDR3 DNA sequence: TGTGCCAGCAGCTTGGGGTTTGGGGGTACCCAGCATTTT. Translation gives CASSLGFGGTQHF.

This clonotype was seen many times. The chain links TRBV19 to TRBJ1-1; D is perhaps TRBD1 (6 bases). Germline-derived CDR1 and CDR2 are LNHDA and SQIVND (reference sequence). The CDR3 contains 14 residues. Trimming cost V 5 bases and J 4 bases, with 14 bases left between them. Here the CDR3 DNA reads TGTGCCAGTAGTTACAGGGAGGGATTCACTGAAGCTTTCTTT. This gives the protein CASSYREGFTEAFF.

This clonotype was detected ten times or more. The V gene is TRBV2, the J gene TRBJ1-5, with 9 nucleotides matching TRBD1. The junction had 9 bases not matched to a gene; V was cut back by 3 bases and J by 3 bases. CDR3 length: 17 amino acids. Looked up from germline, CDR1 is SNHLY and CDR2 is FYNNEI. In nucleotides, the CDR3 is TGTGCCAGCAGTGACAGGACAGGGGTAGGCATCAATCAGCCCCAGCATTTT. Translated, it gives CASSDRTGVGINQPQHF.